Here is one TCR beta chain with its context. This clone was detected only a few times. What this receptor recognizes is not known. Base qualities are not provided; no much larger clone lies one nucleotide away. These data originate in a study of brain T cells in children with intractable seizures (dated by TCRdb to 2020 to 2023). For the study in its entirety: As a first screen for immune gene transcripts, resected brain tissue from about 58 pediatric epilepsy surgery cases was run on a NanoString immunology panel. Among the approximately twelve selected surgery cases, pre-surgery blood was additionally sequenced for eight, leaving four cases with brain tissue only.

The immunoSEQ assay was applied to genomic DNA to generate the TCR beta chain sequences. The study's own analysis went as follows. CDR3 sequences that did not begin with the conserved framework cysteine at position 104 were removed manually. To get clonality, the normalized Shannon's Diversity Index was subtracted from one, giving values from 0 (maximal diversity) to 1 (oligoclonal). Chi-squared comparison-of-proportions tests were used to check whether the frequency of the same CDR3 differed between samples, for example brain versus blood. Public clonotypes were identified by searching immuneACCESS, and similarity to known antiviral clonotypes was assessed with the VDJdb browser. The source is immuneACCESS, and TCRdb retained only in-frame sequences with V and J called. Part of the clones is not carried over; for the studies checked, unresolved V genes explain less than half of this, and the remainder is unexplained. V, J and clone size are taken as reported in that table, and D and trimming were inferred from the DNA itself. The table for this sample lists tens of thousands of clones; about 93% of them were counted only once. Roughly 1.4% of the sample is in the top ten clones.

CDR1 and CDR2 are drawn from the germline V gene: SGHAT, FQNNGV. V drops 3 bases and J drops 4 bases, leaving 16 bases in between. The CDR3 goes from the cysteine to the phenylalanine over 16 residues. The read is trimmed to its CDR3 DNA, 48 bases read in frame from base 1. What the study reported, not specific to this receptor: Because sequencing depth was different between pre-surgery and post-surgery blood, clones absent from the pre-surgery sample may reflect undersampling. Viral specificity was inferred solely from CDR3 sequence similarity, and the HCMV serostatus of the patients was not known.

The sample's time point, from its label and the paper: resected brain tissue, or blood drawn just prior to surgery. Surgery cases with the highest brain T cell transcript signatures were selected for TCR beta chain sequencing of brain tissue and, where available, blood. Patients had been treated with at least one anti-epileptic drug before surgery. The TCR-sequenced patients were children whose drug-resistant epilepsy was caused by tuberous sclerosis complex, focal cortical dysplasia, Rasmussen encephalitis or hemimegalencephaly. The Monarch genomic DNA purification kit was used to extract bulk genomic DNA from unsorted brain tissue and from whole blood.

The sample here was peripheral blood, taken at surgery. This TCR was sampled from a boy under two years old with tuberous sclerosis and intractable seizures. The chain is assembled from TRBV11-2 and TRBJ2-4, with the D gene uncertain. The nucleotide sequence reads TGTGCCAGCAGCTTTAGTCCGCTAGTGCTTAAAAACATTCAGTACTTC. Protein translation: CASSFSPLVLKNIQYF.